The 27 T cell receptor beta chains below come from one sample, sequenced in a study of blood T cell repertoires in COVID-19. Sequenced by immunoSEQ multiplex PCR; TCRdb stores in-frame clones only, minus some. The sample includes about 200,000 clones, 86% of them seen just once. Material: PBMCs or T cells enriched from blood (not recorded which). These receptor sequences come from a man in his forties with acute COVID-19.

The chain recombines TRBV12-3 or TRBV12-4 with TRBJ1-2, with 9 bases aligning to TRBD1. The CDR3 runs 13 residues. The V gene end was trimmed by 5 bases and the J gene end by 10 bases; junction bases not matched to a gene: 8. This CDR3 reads CASSAGTGKDYTF. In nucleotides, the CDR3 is TGTGCCAGCAGTGCCGGGACAGGGAAGGACTACACCTTC.

CDR3 nucleotide sequence: TGTGCCAGCAGTTCCGGCCAAAGGGGAGGGGATGAGCAGTTCTTC. Translation gives CASSSGQRGGDEQFF. V and J are TRBV27 and TRBJ2-1, with 7 bases matching TRBD2. V trimming: 4 bases; J trimming: 8 bases; junction bases outside the gene matches: 11. Germline CDR1 reads MNHEY; CDR2 reads SMNVEV (reference sequence). The CDR3 consists of 15 residues.

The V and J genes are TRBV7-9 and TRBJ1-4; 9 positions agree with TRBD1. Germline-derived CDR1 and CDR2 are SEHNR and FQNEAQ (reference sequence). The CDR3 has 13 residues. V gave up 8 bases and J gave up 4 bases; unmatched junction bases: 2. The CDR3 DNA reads TGTGCCAGCGAGGGACAGGGTAATGAAAAACTGTTTTTT. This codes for CASEGQGNEKLFF.

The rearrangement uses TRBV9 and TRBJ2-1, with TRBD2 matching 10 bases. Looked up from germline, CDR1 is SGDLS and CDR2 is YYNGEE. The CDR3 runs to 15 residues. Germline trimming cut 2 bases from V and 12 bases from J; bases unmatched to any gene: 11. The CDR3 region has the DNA TGTGCCAGCAGCGTCCCTAGCGGGAGTACGATAGCGCAGTTCTTC. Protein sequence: CASSVPSGSTIAQFF. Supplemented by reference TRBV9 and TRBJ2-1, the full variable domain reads DSGVTQTPKHLITATGQRVTLRCSPRSGDLSVYWYQQSLDQGLQFLIQYYNGEERAKGNILERFSAQQFPDLHSELNLSSLELGDSALYFCASSVPSGSTIAQFFGPGTRLTVL.

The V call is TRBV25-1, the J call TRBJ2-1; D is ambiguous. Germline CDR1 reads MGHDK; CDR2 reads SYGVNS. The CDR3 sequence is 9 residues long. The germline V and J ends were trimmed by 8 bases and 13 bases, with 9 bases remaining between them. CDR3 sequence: CASPLYQFF. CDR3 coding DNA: TGTGCCAGCCCTCTCTATCAGTTCTTC.

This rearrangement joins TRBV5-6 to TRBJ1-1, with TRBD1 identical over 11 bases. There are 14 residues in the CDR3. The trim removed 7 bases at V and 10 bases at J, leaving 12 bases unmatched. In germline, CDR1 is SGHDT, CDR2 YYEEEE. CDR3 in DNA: TGTGCCAGCGCTGTAGGGGACAGGGGGTTTGTAGCTTTCTTT. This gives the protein CASAVGDRGFVAFF. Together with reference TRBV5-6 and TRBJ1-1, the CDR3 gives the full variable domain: DAGVTQSPTHLIKTRGQQVTLRCSPKSGHDTVSWYQQALGQGPQFIFQYYEEEERQRGNFPDRFSGHQFPNYSSELNVNALLLGDSALYLCASAVGDRGFVAFFGQGTRLTVV.

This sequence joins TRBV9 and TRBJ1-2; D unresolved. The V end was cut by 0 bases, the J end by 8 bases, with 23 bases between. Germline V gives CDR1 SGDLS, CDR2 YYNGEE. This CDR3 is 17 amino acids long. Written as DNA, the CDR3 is TGTGCCAGCAGCGTAGGGAGTTCCCCAGTTCGCAATGACGGCTACACCTTC. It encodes CASSVGSSPVRNDGYTF.

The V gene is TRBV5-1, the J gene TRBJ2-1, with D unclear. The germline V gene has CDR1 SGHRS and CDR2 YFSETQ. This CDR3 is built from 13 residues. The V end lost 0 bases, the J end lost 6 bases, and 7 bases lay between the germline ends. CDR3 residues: CASSLGSTNEQFF. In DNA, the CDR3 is TGCGCCAGCAGCTTGGGGTCTACCAATGAGCAGTTCTTC.

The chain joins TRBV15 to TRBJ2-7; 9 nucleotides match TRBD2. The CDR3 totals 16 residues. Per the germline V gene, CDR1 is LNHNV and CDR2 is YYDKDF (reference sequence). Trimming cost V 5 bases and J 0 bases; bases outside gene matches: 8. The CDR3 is CATSSRTSVDSYEQYF. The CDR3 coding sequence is TGTGCCACCAGCTCCAGGACTAGCGTAGACTCCTACGAGCAGTACTTC.

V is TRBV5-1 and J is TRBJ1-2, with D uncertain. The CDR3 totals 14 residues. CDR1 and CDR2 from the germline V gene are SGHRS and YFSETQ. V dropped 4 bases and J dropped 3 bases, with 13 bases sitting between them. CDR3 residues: CASSPLRLDYGYTF. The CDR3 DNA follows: TGCGCCAGCAGCCCCCTCAGGTTAGACTATGGCTACACCTTC.

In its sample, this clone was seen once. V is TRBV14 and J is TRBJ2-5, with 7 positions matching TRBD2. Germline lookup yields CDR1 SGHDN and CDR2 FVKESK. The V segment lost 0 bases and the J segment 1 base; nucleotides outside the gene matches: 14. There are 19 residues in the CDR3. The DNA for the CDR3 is TGTGCCAGCAGCCAAGAGTCGTTGGGCGGGAGCCAGCCCCAAGAGACCCAGTACTTC. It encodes CASSQESLGGSQPQETQYF. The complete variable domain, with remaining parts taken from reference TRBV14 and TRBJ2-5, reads EAGVTQFPSHSVIEKGQTVTLRCDPISGHDNLYWYRRVMGKEIKFLLHFVKESKQDESGMPNNRFLAERTGGTYSTLKVQPAELEDSGVYFCASSQESLGGSQPQETQYFGPGTRLLVL.

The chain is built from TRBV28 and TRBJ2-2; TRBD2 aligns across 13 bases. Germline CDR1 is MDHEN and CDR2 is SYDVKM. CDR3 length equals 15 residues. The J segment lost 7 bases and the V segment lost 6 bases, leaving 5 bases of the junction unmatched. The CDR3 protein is CASRGTSGKIGELFF. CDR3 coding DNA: TGTGCCAGCAGGGGGACTAGCGGGAAAATCGGGGAGCTGTTTTTT.

The CDR3 DNA sequence: TGCAGCGTTCGAAGGGGGCTAAGCTATGGCTACACCTTC. This codes for CSVRRGLSYGYTF. This chain uses TRBV29-1 with TRBJ1-2, with 7 bases matching TRBD1. The CDR3 runs 13 residues. V was clipped by 5 bases and J by 4 bases; unmatched bases: 7. Germline CDR1 and CDR2: SQVTM and ANQGSEA.

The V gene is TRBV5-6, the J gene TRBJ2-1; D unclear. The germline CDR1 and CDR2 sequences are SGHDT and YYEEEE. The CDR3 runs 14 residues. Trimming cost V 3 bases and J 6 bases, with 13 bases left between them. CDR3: CASSSLDKANEQFF. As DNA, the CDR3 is TGTGCCAGCAGCTCCCTAGATAAGGCCAATGAGCAGTTCTTC.

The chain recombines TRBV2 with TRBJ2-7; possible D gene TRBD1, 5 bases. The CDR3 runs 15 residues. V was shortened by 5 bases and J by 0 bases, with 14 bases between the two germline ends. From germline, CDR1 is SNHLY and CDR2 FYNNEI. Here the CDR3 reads CASSLRQGGSYEQYF. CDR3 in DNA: TGTGCCAGCAGTCTCCGGCAGGGCGGCTCCTACGAGCAGTACTTC.

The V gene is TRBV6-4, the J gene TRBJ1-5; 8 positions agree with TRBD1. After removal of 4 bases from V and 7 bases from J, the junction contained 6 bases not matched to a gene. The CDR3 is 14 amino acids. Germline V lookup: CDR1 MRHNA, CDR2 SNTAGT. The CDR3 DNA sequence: TGTGCCAGCAGTGCGAAGACAGGGGACCAGCCCCAGCATTTT. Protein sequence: CASSAKTGDQPQHF.

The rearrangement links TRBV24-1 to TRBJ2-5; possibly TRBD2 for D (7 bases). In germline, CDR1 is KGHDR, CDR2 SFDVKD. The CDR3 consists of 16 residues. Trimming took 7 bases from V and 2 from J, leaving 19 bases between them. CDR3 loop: CATSPIRGGGQETQYF. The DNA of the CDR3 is TGTGCCACCAGCCCCATTAGGGGAGGGGGGCAAGAGACCCAGTACTTC.

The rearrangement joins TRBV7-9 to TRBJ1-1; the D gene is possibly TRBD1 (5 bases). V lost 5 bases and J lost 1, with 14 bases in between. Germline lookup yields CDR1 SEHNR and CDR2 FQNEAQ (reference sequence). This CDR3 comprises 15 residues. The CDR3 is CASSRSGGSNTEAFF. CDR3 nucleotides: TGTGCCAGCAGCAGGTCGGGGGGTTCGAACACTGAAGCTTTCTTT.

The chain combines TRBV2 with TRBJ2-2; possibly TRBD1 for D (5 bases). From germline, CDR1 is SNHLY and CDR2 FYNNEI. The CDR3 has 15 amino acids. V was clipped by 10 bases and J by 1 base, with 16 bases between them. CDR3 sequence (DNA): TGTGCCACCTACAAGGGGTTGAGGAACACCGGGGAGCTGTTTTTT. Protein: CATYKGLRNTGELFF.

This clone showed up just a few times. CDR3 DNA: TGCGCCAGCAGCTTACTCCGCCCGGAGACCCAGTACTTC. Its protein is CASSLLRPETQYF. This sequence joins TRBV5-1 and TRBJ2-5; D remains ambiguous. Trimming shortened V by 2 bases and J by 5 bases, and 10 bases separated the two germline ends. From germline, CDR1 is SGHRS and CDR2 YFSETQ. This CDR3 is built from 13 residues. Together with reference TRBV5-1 and TRBJ2-5, the CDR3 gives the full variable domain: KAGVTQTPRYLIKTRGQQVTLSCSPISGHRSVSWYQQTPGQGLQFLFEYFSETQRNKGNFPGRFSGRQFSNSRSEMNVSTLELGDSALYLCASSLLRPETQYFGPGTRLLVL.

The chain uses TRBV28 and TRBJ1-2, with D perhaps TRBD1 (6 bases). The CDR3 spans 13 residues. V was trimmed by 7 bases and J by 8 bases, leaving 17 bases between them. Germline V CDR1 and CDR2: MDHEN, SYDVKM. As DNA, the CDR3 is TGTGCCAGCACCTCAGGGGTAACGTACGGCTACACCTTC. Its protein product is CASTSGVTYGYTF.

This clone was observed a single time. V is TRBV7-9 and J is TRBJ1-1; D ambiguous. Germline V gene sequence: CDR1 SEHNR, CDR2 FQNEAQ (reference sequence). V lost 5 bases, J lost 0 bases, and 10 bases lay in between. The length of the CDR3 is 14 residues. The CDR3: CASSTRAVNTEAFF. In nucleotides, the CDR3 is TGTGCCAGCAGCACTCGCGCGGTGAACACTGAAGCTTTCTTT.

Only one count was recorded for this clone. The CDR3 nucleotides read TGTGCCAGCAGTTACAGGGAGCCCGGGGAGCTGTTTTTT. This codes for CASSYREPGELFF. V usage is TRBV28 and J usage is TRBJ2-2, with a possible D match to TRBD1 (6 bases). The CDR3 has 13 amino acids. Germline assignment: CDR1 MDHEN and CDR2 SYDVKM. V was clipped by 4 bases and J by 6 bases, with 9 bases between them. Full variable domain (outside the CDR3, taken from reference TRBV28 and TRBJ2-2): DVKVTQSSRYLVKRTGEKVFLECVQDMDHENMFWYRQDPGLGLRLIYFSYDVKMKEKGDIPEGYSVSREKKERFSLILESASTNQTSMYLCASSYREPGELFFGEGSRLTVL.

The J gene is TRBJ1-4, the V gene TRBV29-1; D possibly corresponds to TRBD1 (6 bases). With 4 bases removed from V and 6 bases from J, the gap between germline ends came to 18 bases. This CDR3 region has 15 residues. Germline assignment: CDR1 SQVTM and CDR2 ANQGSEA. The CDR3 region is CSVGPRGGRDEKLFF. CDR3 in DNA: TGCAGCGTTGGCCCGCGGGGGGGGCGGGATGAAAAACTGTTTTTT. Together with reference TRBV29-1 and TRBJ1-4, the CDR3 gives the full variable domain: SAVISQKPSRDICQRGTSLTIQCQVDSQVTMMFWYRQQPGQSLTLIATANQGSEATYESGFVIDKFPISRPNLTFSTLTVSNMSPEDSSIYLCSVGPRGGRDEKLFFGSGTQLSVL.

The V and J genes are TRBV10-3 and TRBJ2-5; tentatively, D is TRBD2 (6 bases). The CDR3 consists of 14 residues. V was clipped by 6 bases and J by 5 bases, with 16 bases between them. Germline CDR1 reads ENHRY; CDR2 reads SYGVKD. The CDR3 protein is CAISPRGSKETQYF. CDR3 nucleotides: TGTGCCATCAGCCCACGGGGGAGTAAGGAGACCCAGTACTTC.

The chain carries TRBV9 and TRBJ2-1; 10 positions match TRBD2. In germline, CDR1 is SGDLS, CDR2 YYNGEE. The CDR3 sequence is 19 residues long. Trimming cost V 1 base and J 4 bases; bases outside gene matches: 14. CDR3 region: CASSVSFLRGLAEYNEQFF. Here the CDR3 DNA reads TGTGCCAGCAGCGTAAGCTTCCTCCGCGGACTAGCGGAGTACAATGAGCAGTTCTTC.

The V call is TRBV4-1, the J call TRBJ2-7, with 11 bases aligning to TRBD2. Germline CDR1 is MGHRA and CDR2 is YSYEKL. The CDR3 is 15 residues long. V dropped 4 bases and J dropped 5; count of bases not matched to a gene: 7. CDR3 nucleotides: TGCGCCAGCAGCCTAGCGGGAGGGCCGAACCACGAGCAGTACTTC. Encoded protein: CASSLAGGPNHEQYF.